The 10 T cell receptor beta chains below were found in one sample sequenced in a study of T cell responses to AZD1222 COVID-19 vaccine. TCRdb keeps only in-frame clones here, not all; method: immunoSEQ multiplex PCR. Of tens of thousands of clones listed, about 82% are singletons. The sequenced sample was peripheral blood, obtained on day 0 of AZD1222 vaccination. Source of these receptors: an adult in good health.

This rearrangement joins TRBV5-6 to TRBJ2-3; TRBD2 aligns across 13 bases. The CDR3 runs to 15 residues. Germline trimming cut 4 bases from V and 10 bases from J; bases unmatched to any gene: 9. CDR1 SGHDT and CDR2 YYEEEE come from the germline V gene. The CDR3 loop is CASSTSGGALLAQYF. DNA of the CDR3: TGTGCCAGCAGCACTAGCGGGGGGGCTCTCCTTGCGCAGTATTTT.

The rearrangement uses TRBV10-3 and TRBJ2-1, with 11 positions matching TRBD2. Germline V gives CDR1 ENHRY, CDR2 SYGVKD. J was trimmed by 4 bases and V by 6 bases; bases with no gene match: 8. CDR3 length equals 16 residues. CDR3 DNA sequence: TGTGCCATCAGGGGGACTAGCGGACTCAATTACAATGAGCAGTTCTTC. This encodes CAIRGTSGLNYNEQFF.

J is TRBJ1-1 and V is TRBV18; no clear D gene. There are 14 residues in the CDR3. The germline V gene has CDR1 KGHSH and CDR2 LQKENI. The V and J ends lost 0 bases and 3 bases respectively, with 8 bases between them. The CDR3 protein is CASSPPSRHTEAFF. Written as DNA, the CDR3 is TGTGCCAGCTCACCACCCTCGCGCCACACTGAAGCTTTCTTT.

V and J are TRBV5-4 and TRBJ2-3, with TRBD2 matching 10 bases. This CDR3 region has 15 residues. Germline CDR1 SGHNT, CDR2 YYREEE (reference sequence). The ends lost 4 bases at V and 0 bases at J; junction bases unmatched: 2. This CDR3 is CASSGSGGSTDTQYF. DNA of the CDR3: TGTGCCAGCAGCGGTAGCGGGGGGAGCACAGATACGCAGTATTTT.

V gene TRBV3-1 (or the pseudogene TRBV3-2) combines with J gene TRBJ1-2, with D possibly being TRBD1 (5 bases). Between the trimmed V and J ends, which lost 4 bases and 3 bases, there was a span of 18 bases. This CDR3 is 16 amino acids long. Germline CDR1 LGHDT, CDR2 YNNKEL (reference sequence). The DNA for the CDR3 is TGTGCCAGCAGCCCCGCAAGGGGCAGCGACTACTATGGCTACACCTTC. Amino acid sequence: CASSPARGSDYYGYTF.

This chain uses TRBV9 with TRBJ2-1; 7 positions match TRBD2. The CDR3 extends over 17 amino acids. In germline, CDR1 is SGDLS, CDR2 YYNGEE. With 3 bases clipped from V and 2 bases from J, the junction kept 11 bases outside the gene matches. As DNA, the CDR3 is TGTGCCAGCAGCGCCCCCGGGGGGAGCCCACCCTACAATGAGCAGTTCTTC. Residues: CASSAPGGSPPYNEQFF. Full variable domain (outside the CDR3, taken from reference TRBV9 and TRBJ2-1): DSGVTQTPKHLITATGQRVTLRCSPRSGDLSVYWYQQSLDQGLQFLIQYYNGEERAKGNILERFSAQQFPDLHSELNLSSLELGDSALYFCASSAPGGSPPYNEQFFGPGTRLTVL.

The rearrangement links TRBV5-1 to TRBJ2-7; TRBD1 aligns across 11 bases. With V trimmed by 2 bases and J by 6 bases, 4 bases remained unmatched. The CDR3 is made up of 14 amino acids. Germline V lookup: CDR1 SGHRS, CDR2 YFSETQ. CDR3 bases: TGCGCCAGCAGCTTTCCGGGACAGGGGGGCGAGCAGTACTTC. This gives the protein CASSFPGQGGEQYF.

In its sample, this clone was seen a few times. The V gene is TRBV5-4, the J gene TRBJ2-7, with 7 bases aligning to TRBD1. The CDR3 has 15 amino acids. The junction had 5 bases not matched to a gene; V was cut back by 1 base and J by 1 base. Germline-derived CDR1 and CDR2 are SGHNT and YYREEE (reference sequence). DNA of the CDR3: TGTGCCAGCAGCTTGCGAGGGGGCGCATCCTACGAGCAGTACTTC. Its protein product is CASSLRGGASYEQYF.

This rearrangement joins TRBV18 to TRBJ1-1; no firm D call. Germline lookup yields CDR1 KGHSH and CDR2 LQKENI. CDR3 size: 12 residues. Trimming took off 0 bases at V and 7 bases at J, with 6 bases between the two ends. The CDR3: CASSPPAGEAFF. DNA for the CDR3: TGTGCCAGCTCACCACCGGCAGGTGAAGCTTTCTTT. The whole variable domain, filled in from reference TRBV18 and TRBJ1-1, reads NAGVMQNPRHLVRRRGQEARLRCSPMKGHSHVYWYRQLPEEGLKFMVYLQKENIIDESGMPKERFSAEFPKEGPSILRIQQVVRGDSAAYFCASSPPAGEAFFGQGTRLTVV.

CDR3 DNA: TGTGCCAGCAGCATTGGACAGGCTGGGACTTCACCCCTCCACTTT. Its translation is CASSIGQAGTSPLHF. The rearrangement uses TRBV7-9 and TRBJ1-6; 7 nucleotides line up with TRBD1. J gave up 9 bases and V 5 bases, and 10 bases lay outside the gene matches. Germline V lookup: CDR1 SEHNR, CDR2 FQNEAQ (reference sequence). The CDR3 spans 15 residues.